A selection of T cell receptor beta chains follows, all from one sample in a study of T cells in Graves' hyperthyroidism and ophthalmopathy. TCRdb fed the multiplex PCR reads into MiXCR, producing one record per CDR3 protein. The sample holds some 490,000 distinct CDR3 sequences, around a fifth seen once. Sequences were obtained from blood. The receptors derive from a woman between 65 and 79 years old with Graves' ophthalmopathy. Each CDR3 is given without its conserved first and last residue.

TRBV30,TRBJ2-1,AWTSDLSVPQF
TRBV7-9,TRBJ2-1,ASSSRQNNEQF
TRBV27,TRBJ1-1,ASSSTGGFTEAF
TRBV9,TRBJ2-1,PSSTPQGEQF
TRBV3-1,TRBJ2-1,ASSRYRSDEQF
TRBV3-1,TRBJ1-3,ASSQGHAIY
TRBV2,TRBJ2-1,ASSADVWDEQF
TRBV19,TRBJ1-1,ASRYDLVATEAF
TRBV11-2,TRBJ1-1,ASSLGVDTEAF
TRBV10-2,TRBJ2-3,AISIRTSGATDTQY
TRBV20-1,TRBJ1-1,SARGTGIKAF
TRBV28,TRBJ1-2,ASSTQIEEDYGYT
TRBV6-2/TRBV6-3,TRBJ1-6,ASTPALNNSPLH
TRBV28,TRBJ1-1,ASSFNQNTEAF
TRBV10-3,TRBJ2-7,AIGRTYEQY
TRBV3-1,TRBJ1-5,ASSQDSRGNQPQH
TRBV4-2,TRBJ2-3,ASSQGWTSGGTDTQY
TRBV20-1,TRBJ2-2,SARLGGAGELF
TRBV27,TRBJ2-7,ASSLSMTGTSAYEQY
TRBV9,TRBJ2-1,ASSVEVSSYNEQF
TRBV11-2,TRBJ1-1,ASSLGGYRNTEAF
TRBV11-3,TRBJ2-7,ASSLLTTYEQY
TRBV7-6,-,ASSPGTGAPREQF
TRBV3-1,TRBJ1-5,ASSQTGEVQPRH
TRBV2,TRBJ1-1,ATDNPNTEAF
TRBV5-5,TRBJ1-3,ASSRLGSTGNTIY
TRBV6-1,TRBJ1-2,ASSEVDFYGYT
TRBV19,TRBJ2-1,ASTLTGLNYNEQF
TRBV7-8,TRBJ2-5,ASSLAGQGRIETQY
TRBV12-3/TRBV12-4,TRBJ2-2,ASSFGAGGSNTGELF
TRBV6-2/TRBV6-3,TRBJ1-1,ASTRTGQNTEAF
TRBV18,TRBJ1-1,ASSPTLNTEAF
TRBV6-1,TRBJ1-5,ASKITGQDQPQH
TRBV7-2,TRBJ2-2,ASSLLGLAGVTGELF